The 15 T cell receptor beta chains presented below share a single source sample, sequenced in a study of cytomegalovirus exposure and HLA in healthy donors. It was with 60 Vbeta and 13 Jbeta primers that the PCR ran. Clones were sequenced by immunoSEQ multiplex PCR, and TCRdb holds only the in-frame ones, with some missing. Here the sample spans some 150,000 clones, nearly 80% being singletons. The sequenced sample was PBMCs. All receptors derive from a male donor in good health and CMV-seronegative.

The gene calls are TRBV19 and TRBJ1-4; 8 bases line up with TRBD1. Losses at the gene ends were 5 bases for V and 6 bases for J; bases not matched to a gene: 8. Germline V gene sequence: CDR1 LNHDA, CDR2 SQIVND (reference sequence). The CDR3 is 15 residues long. CDR3 sequence (DNA): TGTGCCAGTAGTCCGACAGGGGCATGGGATGAAAAACTGTTTTTT. Amino acid sequence: CASSPTGAWDEKLFF.

The CDR3 nucleotides are TGTGCCAGCAGTCCTCGGGGTAATGAAGCTTTCTTT. As protein: CASSPRGNEAFF. The J gene is TRBJ1-1, the V gene TRBV6-5; D is unclear. This CDR3 is 12 amino acids long. Trimming took off 5 bases at V and 7 bases at J, with 11 bases between the two ends. Germline V gene lookup returns CDR1 MNHEY and CDR2 SVGAGI.

The chain employs TRBV2 and TRBJ1-1; weak D call: TRBD1 (5 bases). The CDR3 contains 13 residues. V was trimmed by 8 bases and J by 1 base, leaving 11 bases between them. The germline V gene encodes CDR1 SNHLY and CDR2 FYNNEI. CDR3 nucleotide sequence: TGTGCCAGCGGTCGACAGCAGAACACTGAAGCTTTCTTT. Translation gives CASGRQQNTEAFF.

The chain has TRBV7-2 and TRBJ1-2; TRBD1 agrees at 9 bases. V lost 1 base to trimming and J lost 4 bases; unmatched junction nucleotides: 4. CDR3 length equals 15 residues. CDR1 is SGHTA, CDR2 FQGNSA, per germline. The chain's CDR3 is CASSLGGTGRYGYTF. The CDR3 region has the DNA TGTGCCAGCAGCTTAGGGGGGACAGGGCGCTATGGCTACACCTTC.

This clone appeared a single time. This sequence joins TRBV5-4 and TRBJ2-5, with D possibly TRBD2 on 5 matching bases. Trimming shortened V by 0 bases and J by 3 bases, and 6 bases separated the two germline ends. CDR1 SGHNT and CDR2 YYREEE come from the germline V gene (reference sequence). The CDR3 contains 13 residues. The CDR3 nucleotides are TGTGCCAGCAGCTTGGGGGGAGAAGAGACCCAGTACTTC. Its protein product is CASSLGGEETQYF.

This sequence joins TRBV7-8 and TRBJ1-2, with D possibly being TRBD1 (6 bases). Germline V gene data show CDR1 as SGHVS and CDR2 as FQNEAQ. V shed 5 bases and J shed 2 bases, with 12 bases lying between them. The CDR3 totals 14 residues. For the CDR3, the DNA is TGTGCCAGCAGCCCCTCAACAGGGAACTATGGCTACACCTTC. This gives the protein CASSPSTGNYGYTF.

This chain joins TRBV28 and TRBJ1-1, with a tentative D call TRBD1 (6 bases). Trimming left V 5 bases short and J 4 bases short, with 17 bases between. The CDR3 contains 15 residues. CDR1 is MDHEN, CDR2 SYDVKM, per germline. This CDR3 reads CASSPYRDMGTEAFF. The CDR3 nucleotides are TGTGCCAGCAGTCCTTATCGGGACATGGGCACTGAAGCTTTCTTT.

This clone appeared once. V gene TRBV28 combines with J gene TRBJ1-5; 11 nucleotides match TRBD1. In germline, CDR1 is MDHEN, CDR2 SYDVKM. There are 17 residues in the CDR3. V shed 6 bases, J shed 5 bases, and the junction held 12 bases outside the gene matches. The CDR3 region has the DNA TGTGCCAGCAGGGATTCCGGGACAGGGGGGCCATATCAGCCCCAGCATTTT. Translating gives CASRDSGTGGPYQPQHF.

V usage is TRBV18 and J usage is TRBJ2-5; D gene ambiguous. Germline CDR1 is KGHSH and CDR2 is LQKENI. V was pared by 5 bases and J by 4 bases, with 14 bases between. The CDR3 has 14 amino acids. DNA of the CDR3: TGTGCCAGCTCAGCAGTACTACAACGAGAGACCCAGTACTTC. It specifies CASSAVLQRETQYF.

This chain links TRBV23-1 with TRBJ2-3; TRBD1 agrees at 7 bases. TRBV23-1 is an ORF for which the function is uncertain. CDR3 length: 16 amino acids. V lost 2 bases, J lost 0 bases, and 5 bases stayed unmatched. CDR3 nucleotide sequence: TGCGCCAGCAGTCAACCCGACAGGGTTAGCACAGATACGCAGTATTTT. Its translation: CASSQPDRVSTDTQYF.

This clone is a singleton in its sample. The rearrangement links TRBV6-5 to TRBJ1-5, with D tentatively TRBD1 (5 bases). There are 12 residues in the CDR3. The V gene lost 8 bases and the J gene lost 3 bases, with 8 bases spanning the gap. The germline V gene encodes CDR1 MNHEY and CDR2 SVGAGI. CDR3 sequence reads: CASGGTNQPQHF. CDR3 DNA sequence: TGTGCCAGCGGGGGGACCAATCAGCCCCAGCATTTT.

The CDR3, as DNA: TGTGCCACCAGCAGAGTTCTCGTTTCCTCTTTCGACGAGCAGTACTTC. It yields the protein CATSRVLVSSFDEQYF. The rearrangement links TRBV15 to TRBJ2-7; D not resolved. This CDR3 is 16 amino acids long. Per germline, CDR1 LNHNV and CDR2 YYDKDF (reference sequence). V was shortened by 1 base and J by 5 bases, with 18 bases between the two germline ends.

This clone was counted between two and nine times. Here the CDR3 DNA reads TGTGCCAGCAGTTGGAGGTTGGCGGGGGGCGGGTTAAATGGCTACACCTTC. Protein product: CASSWRLAGGGLNGYTF. J is TRBJ1-2 and V is TRBV28, with D perhaps TRBD1 (6 bases). This CDR3 contains 17 residues. V lost 4 bases, J lost 6 bases, and 24 bases lay in between. Per the germline V gene, CDR1 is MDHEN and CDR2 is SYDVKM.

The V gene is TRBV11-2, the J gene TRBJ2-7, with no clear D. The germline V gene encodes CDR1 SGHAT and CDR2 FQNNGV. Trimming took 0 bases from V and 2 from J, leaving 11 bases between them. CDR3 length: 15 residues. As DNA, the CDR3 is TGTGCCAGCAGCTTAGAGCCGGAGCCTACCTACGAGCAGTACTTC. This codes for CASSLEPEPTYEQYF.

The chain recombines TRBV6-6 with TRBJ2-3; the D gene is possibly TRBD1 (6 bases). V lost 6 bases to trimming and J lost 0 bases, with 10 bases between them. Germline CDR1 reads MNHNY; CDR2 reads SVGAGI (reference sequence). The CDR3 runs 14 residues. The CDR3 sequence: CASSPDRSTDTQYF. The CDR3 region has the DNA TGTGCCAGCAGCCCTGACAGGAGCACAGATACGCAGTATTTT.